This T cell receptor beta chain emerged from a study of CD8 T cells in Susac syndrome. Study background: When blood was drawn, the patients with Susac syndrome were therapy-naive, on corticosteroids, or on intravenous immunoglobulin alone. Study results and limitations: A relatively small number of individuals underwent TCR sequencing and HLA analysis.

Roughly 0.5 to 1 ug RNA was reverse transcribed with random hexamers. A single record per CDR3 protein comes from TCRdb applying MiXCR to the immunoSEQ multiplex PCR reads. The table records 70,000 to 95,000 distinct CDR3 sequences, about 93% of them present only once. This clonotype was seen once. Its antigen is not known. The CDR3 is 16 residues long. Germline CDR1 reads LGHNA; CDR2 reads YSLEER. Trimming shortened V by 8 bases and J by 2 bases, and 22 bases separated the two germline ends. Sequencing of TCR beta drew on CD8+ and CD4+ T cells from blood. Sequenced material: CD8+ T cells from PBMCs. The sequence was collected from a human donor with Susac syndrome. The rearrangement links TRBV4-3 to TRBJ2-7; D possibly corresponds to TRBD1 (6 bases). The CDR3 loop is CASSQRGTEAPYEQYF. CDR3 in DNA: TGCGCCAGCTCTCAAAGGGGGACGGAGGCCCCCTACGAGCAGTACTTC.